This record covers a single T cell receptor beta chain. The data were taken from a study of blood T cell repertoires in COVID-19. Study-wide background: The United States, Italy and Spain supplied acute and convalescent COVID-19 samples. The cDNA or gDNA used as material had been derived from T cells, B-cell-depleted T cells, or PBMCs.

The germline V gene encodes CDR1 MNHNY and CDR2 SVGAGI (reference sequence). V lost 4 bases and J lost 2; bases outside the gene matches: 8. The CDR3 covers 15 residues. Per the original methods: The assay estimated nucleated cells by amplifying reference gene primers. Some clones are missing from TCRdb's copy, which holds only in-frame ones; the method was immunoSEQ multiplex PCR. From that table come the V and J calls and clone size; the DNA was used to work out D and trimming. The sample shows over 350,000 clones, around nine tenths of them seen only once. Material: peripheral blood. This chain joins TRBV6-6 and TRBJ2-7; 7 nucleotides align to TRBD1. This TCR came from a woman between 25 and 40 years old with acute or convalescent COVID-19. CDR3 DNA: TGTGCCAGCAGTTTCACAGGGGCTTTTCCCTACGAGCAGTACTTC. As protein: CASSFTGAFPYEQYF.